These 25 T cell receptor beta chains were sequenced from one sample in a study of cytomegalovirus exposure and HLA in healthy donors. The PCR used 60 Vbeta and 13 Jbeta primers. This table comes from immunoSEQ multiplex PCR, and its TCRdb copy is limited to in-frame clones, with some not included. Of roughly 100,000 clones listed, around three quarters are singletons. The sequencing input was PBMCs. The source is a woman aged 45-65 years in good health and CMV-seropositive.

This clone has just one count. This chain joins TRBV18 and TRBJ2-3, with 8 bases matching TRBD1. Germline loops: CDR1 KGHSH, CDR2 LQKENI. The CDR3 has 16 amino acids. The V segment lost 1 base and the J segment 2 bases; nucleotides outside the gene matches: 5. The CDR3 loop reads CASSPLGQGYTDTQYF. CDR3 DNA sequence: TGTGCCAGCTCACCACTTGGACAGGGCTACACAGATACGCAGTATTTT. The full variable domain, in which reference TRBV18 and TRBJ2-3 provide the parts outside the CDR3, is NAGVMQNPRHLVRRRGQEARLRCSPMKGHSHVYWYRQLPEEGLKFMVYLQKENIIDESGMPKERFSAEFPKEGPSILRIQQVVRGDSAAYFCASSPLGQGYTDTQYFGPGTRLTVL.

In its sample, this clone was seen once. V is TRBV5-1 and J is TRBJ1-4; D gene ambiguous. CDR1 and CDR2 (germline): SGHRS, YFSETQ. The length of the CDR3 is 15 residues. The V end lost 0 bases, the J end lost 8 bases, and 14 bases lay between the germline ends. CDR3: CASSLGGSEWEKLFF. The CDR3, as DNA: TGCGCCAGCAGCTTGGGTGGGAGCGAGTGGGAAAAACTGTTTTTT.

This clone was recorded at least ten times. The chain joins TRBV4-3 to TRBJ2-7; tentative D call: TRBD1 (5 bases). The germline V gene encodes CDR1 LGHNA and CDR2 YSLEER. The CDR3 consists of 14 residues. V was cut by 0 bases and J by 2 bases, with 8 bases left in between. The CDR3 protein is CASSQDRVTYEQYF. The CDR3, as DNA: TGCGCCAGCAGCCAAGACAGGGTCACCTACGAGCAGTACTTC.

This chain links TRBV29-1 with TRBJ2-7; a weak D match, TRBD2 (5 bases). Between the trimmed V and J ends, which lost 6 bases and 6 bases, there was a span of 21 bases. The CDR3 is made up of 14 amino acids. Per the germline V gene, CDR1 is SQVTM and CDR2 is ANQGSEA. CDR3 coding DNA: TGCAGCGTCTCCCCGGGGATGGAGAGAACCGAGCAGTACTTC. Its protein product is CSVSPGMERTEQYF.

This chain links TRBV2 with TRBJ1-4; 8 bases match TRBD1. CDR1 and CDR2 from the germline V gene are SNHLY and FYNNEI. Trimming cost V 7 bases and J 3 bases; bases outside gene matches: 1. CDR3 length equals 13 residues. This CDR3 is CASMTGANEKLFF. For the CDR3, the DNA is TGTGCCAGCATGACAGGGGCTAATGAAAAACTGTTTTTT.

The chain employs TRBV2 and TRBJ1-5; 8 bases line up with TRBD1. CDR3 size: 14 residues. The V gene's germline CDR1 is SNHLY and CDR2 FYNNEI. V lost 4 bases to trimming and J lost 4 bases; unmatched junction nucleotides: 3. CDR3 loop: CASSVRGLNQPQHF. The CDR3 nucleotides are TGTGCCAGCAGTGTCAGGGGGCTAAATCAGCCCCAGCATTTT.

The rearrangement uses TRBV7-2 and TRBJ2-3; D might be TRBD1 (5 bases). Trimming removed 5 bases at V and 1 base at J, with 13 bases between. Per the germline V gene, CDR1 is SGHTA and CDR2 is FQGNSA. This CDR3 has 15 residues. CDR3 DNA: TGTGCCAGCAGCGTGATCAGGGTCCGCACAGATACGCAGTATTTT. Translation gives CASSVIRVRTDTQYF.

The chain carries TRBV7-3 and TRBJ1-2, with unresolved D. The CDR3 sequence is 14 residues long. Trimming removed 0 bases from V and 4 bases from J, with 9 bases in between. Germline values: CDR1 SGHTA, CDR2 FQGTGA. Here the CDR3 reads CASSLTEAPYGYTF. CDR3 nucleotides: TGTGCCAGCAGCTTAACGGAGGCGCCCTATGGCTACACCTTC.

As concerns this clone: The junction departs from the called germline gene at one end, perhaps through a read error. Additional DNA sequences in this sample encode the identical CDR3. The chain joins TRBV7-6 to TRBJ2-1; 7 bases match TRBD1. CDR1 and CDR2 (germline): SGHVS, FNYEAQ. The CDR3 contains 15 residues. CDR3 in DNA: TGTGCCAGTAGCTTAGAGACAGGGTCCTACAATGAGCAGTTCTTC. Its translation is CASSLETGSYNEQFF. Combining the CDR3 with reference TRBV7-6 and TRBJ2-1 gives the whole variable domain GAGVSQSPRYKVTKRGQDVALRCDPISGHVSLYWYRQALGQGPEFLTYFNYEAQQDKSGLPNDRFSAERPEGSISTLTIQRTEQRDSAMYRCASSLETGSYNEQFFGPGTRLTVL.

The chain combines TRBV4-2 with TRBJ2-5, with D hard to call. CDR1 is LGHNA and CDR2 is YNFKEQ in the germline V gene. CDR3 length: 16 residues. Between the trimmed V and J ends, which lost 3 bases and 4 bases, there was a span of 18 bases. For the CDR3, the DNA is TGTGCCAGCAGCCAGGCGCTAGGAGCCGTCGGAGAGACCCAGTACTTC. This sequence encodes CASSQALGAVGETQYF.

The gene calls are TRBV13 and TRBJ2-3, with 9 bases that match TRBD2. The ends lost 3 bases at V and 3 bases at J; junction bases unmatched: 16. Germline assignment: CDR1 PRHDT and CDR2 FYEKMQ (reference sequence). The CDR3 sequence is 19 residues long. CDR3 loop: CASSFSLQPSGVWTDTQYF. In DNA, the CDR3 is TGTGCCAGCAGCTTCTCCTTACAACCTAGCGGGGTGTGGACAGATACGCAGTATTTT.

V is TRBV5-1 and J is TRBJ2-2; tentative D call: TRBD1 (5 bases). The CDR3 has 14 residues. The V end lost 2 bases, the J end lost 2 bases, and 7 bases lay between the germline ends. The V gene's germline CDR1 is SGHRS and CDR2 YFSETQ. As DNA, the CDR3 is TGCGCCAGCAGCTTCCAGGGTAACACCGGGGAGCTGTTTTTT. Its protein product is CASSFQGNTGELFF.

As concerns this clone: Other DNA sequences in this specimen translate into the identical CDR3. The gene calls are TRBV5-1 and TRBJ1-1; 8 nucleotides line up with TRBD1. The CDR3 spans 13 residues. V gave up 5 bases and J gave up 1 base; unmatched junction bases: 1. CDR1 and CDR2 (germline): SGHRS, YFSETQ. Written as DNA, the CDR3 is TGCGCCAGCAGACAGGGGGAGAACACTGAAGCTTTCTTT. It yields the protein CASRQGENTEAFF.

The rearrangement uses TRBV11-3 and TRBJ2-5; TRBD1 matches at 8 bases. Losses at the gene ends were 6 bases for V and 11 bases for J; bases not matched to a gene: 11. In germline, CDR1 is SGHNT, CDR2 YENEEA. The length of the CDR3 is 13 residues. CDR3 sequence: CASSRTGLGEQYF. The DNA for the CDR3 is TGTGCCAGCAGTCGGACAGGGTTGGGTGAGCAGTACTTC. Full variable domain (remainder filled in from reference TRBV11-3 and TRBJ2-5): EAGVVQSPRYKIIEKKQPVAFWCNPISGHNTLYWYLQNLGQGPELLIRYENEEAVDDSQLPKDRFSAERLKGVDSTLKIQPAELGDSAVYLCASSRTGLGEQYFGPGTRLLVL.

The chain has TRBV7-2 and TRBJ2-5, with D perhaps TRBD2 (6 bases). Germline-derived CDR1 and CDR2 are SGHTA and FQGNSA. Trimming cost V 5 bases and J 5 bases, with 21 bases left between them. The CDR3 has 16 amino acids. CDR3 amino acids: CASSPGGLSGLETQYF. The DNA of the CDR3 is TGTGCCAGCAGCCCTGGGGGACTCTCCGGGTTGGAGACCCAGTACTTC.

DNA of the CDR3: TGTGCCAGCAGCGCCCCGACAGGCCTCTCTGGGGCCAACGTCCTGACTTTC. Translated, it gives CASSAPTGLSGANVLTF. The genes are TRBV9 and TRBJ2-6, with a possible D match to TRBD1 (6 bases). This CDR3 has 17 residues. V was shortened by 3 bases and J by 0 bases, with 13 bases between the two germline ends. Germline CDR1 reads SGDLS; CDR2 reads YYNGEE.

The gene calls are TRBV5-1 and TRBJ2-7, with D maybe TRBD2 (6 bases). Germline CDR1 is SGHRS and CDR2 is YFSETQ. With 1 base removed from V and 0 bases from J, the gap between germline ends came to 8 bases. The length of the CDR3 is 14 residues. Here the CDR3 DNA reads TGCGCCAGCAGCTTGTGGGGGGACTCCTACGAGCAGTACTTC. Its translation is CASSLWGDSYEQYF.

This clone showed up just once. V and J are TRBV30 and TRBJ2-7; 8 nucleotides agree with TRBD1. Germline lookup yields CDR1 GTSNPN and CDR2 SVGIG (reference sequence). V lost 5 bases and J lost 0; bases outside the gene matches: 9. The CDR3 has 15 residues. The CDR3 region is CAWSGTGLRSYEQYF. The CDR3 nucleotides are TGTGCCTGGTCCGGGACAGGTCTTCGCTCCTACGAGCAGTACTTC.

CDR3 loop: CASSAGTVREEKLFF. In DNA form, the CDR3 reads TGTGCCAGCAGTGCCGGGACAGTTCGGGAGGAAAAACTGTTTTTT. V gene TRBV6-1 combines with J gene TRBJ1-4; TRBD1 aligns across 7 bases. The CDR3 totals 15 residues. V lost 4 bases and J lost 8; bases outside the gene matches: 10. CDR1 is MNHNS, CDR2 SASEGT, per germline.

This clone was seen only a few times. The chain couples TRBV5-1 to TRBJ2-3, with 12 positions matching TRBD2. The CDR3 is 14 residues long. The germline gives CDR1 SGHRS, CDR2 YFSETQ. J lost 3 bases, V lost 5 bases, and 1 base had no gene match. The CDR3 loop reads CASRLAGGTDTQYF. The CDR3 DNA is TGCGCCAGCAGACTAGCGGGGGGTACAGATACGCAGTATTTT.

The chain carries TRBV14 and TRBJ2-1, with D unclear. The V and J ends lost 4 bases and 3 bases respectively, with 7 bases between them. The CDR3 sequence is 13 residues long. In germline, CDR1 is SGHDN, CDR2 FVKESK. DNA of the CDR3: TGTGCCAGCAGCCCAGGCAACTACAATGAGCAGTTCTTC. The encoded protein is CASSPGNYNEQFF.

The chain uses TRBV27 and TRBJ1-4; 9 bases align to TRBD1. V shed 5 bases, J shed 0 bases, and the junction held 7 bases outside the gene matches. Germline V gene sequence: CDR1 MNHEY, CDR2 SMNVEV (reference sequence). CDR3 length: 17 amino acids. This CDR3 is CASSPGQGTSTNEKLFF. The CDR3 DNA follows: TGTGCCAGCAGTCCGGGACAGGGTACTTCAACTAATGAAAAACTGTTTTTT.

The rearrangement uses TRBV6-5 and TRBJ2-5; 11 bases are shared with TRBD2. The CDR3 contains 15 residues. With 9 bases clipped from V and 0 bases from J, the junction kept 6 bases outside the gene matches. CDR1 MNHEY and CDR2 SVGAGI come from the germline V gene. DNA for the CDR3: TGTGCCAGTATGTTAGCGGGGGGGAACCAAGAGACCCAGTACTTC. As protein: CASMLAGGNQETQYF.

The chain carries TRBV4-3 and TRBJ2-1; TRBD2 agrees at 7 bases. V shed 0 bases and J 4 bases; nucleotides not matched to a gene: 3. CDR3 length: 15 amino acids. Germline V gene data show CDR1 as LGHNA and CDR2 as YSLEER. The CDR3 protein is CASSQDGGGYNEQFF. The CDR3 DNA sequence: TGCGCCAGCAGCCAAGATGGGGGAGGGTACAATGAGCAGTTCTTC.

The chain uses TRBV6-1 and TRBJ1-5; the match to TRBD1 covers 8 bases. This CDR3 has 14 amino acids. Per germline, CDR1 MNHNS and CDR2 SASEGT. With 1 base clipped from V and 6 bases from J, the junction kept 2 bases outside the gene matches. This chain's CDR3 is CASSEVGQVQPQHF. The CDR3, as DNA: TGTGCCAGCAGTGAAGTGGGACAGGTTCAGCCCCAGCATTTT.